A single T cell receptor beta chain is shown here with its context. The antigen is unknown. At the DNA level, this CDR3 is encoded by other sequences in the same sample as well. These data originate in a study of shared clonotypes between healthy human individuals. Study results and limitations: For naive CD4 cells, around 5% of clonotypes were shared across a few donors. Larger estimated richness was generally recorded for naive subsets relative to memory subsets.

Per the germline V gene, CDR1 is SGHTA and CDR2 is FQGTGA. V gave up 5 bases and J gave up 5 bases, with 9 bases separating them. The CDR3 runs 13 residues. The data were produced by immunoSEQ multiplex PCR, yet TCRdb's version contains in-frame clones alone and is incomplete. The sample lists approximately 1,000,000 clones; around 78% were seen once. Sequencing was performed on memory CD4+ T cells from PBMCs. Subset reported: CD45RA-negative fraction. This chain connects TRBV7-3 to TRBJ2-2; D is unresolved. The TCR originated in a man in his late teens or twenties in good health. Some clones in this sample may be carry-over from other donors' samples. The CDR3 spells CASSLLGTGELFF. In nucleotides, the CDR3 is TGTGCCAGCAGCCTCCTGGGGACCGGGGAGCTGTTTTTT.